This T cell receptor beta chain was sequenced for a study of beta chain features in type 1 diabetes. Findings and limits, study-wide: People with Type 1 diabetes carried modestly yet significantly shorter TCRB CDR3s in all four CD4+ subsets. Among patients, naive, central memory and Treg TCRB repertoires appeared more similar than among healthy donors.

This clone has only a few counts. Its antigen remains unknown. The whole isolated RNA underwent reverse transcription, so sequencing captured expressed TCRB transcripts. TCRdb keeps only in-frame clones here, not all; method: immunoSEQ multiplex PCR. Here the sample spans under 300,000 clones, about 15% being singletons. Trimming left V 4 bases short and J 3 bases short, with 9 bases between. Germline V gene sequence: CDR1 SGHRS, CDR2 YFSETQ. This CDR3 has 13 amino acids. What was sequenced was naive CD4+ T cells from blood. The rearrangement links TRBV5-1 to TRBJ2-3, with D possibly being TRBD2 (5 bases). The receptor was isolated from a man aged 30 to 45 with type 1 diabetes. The CDR3 bases are TGCGCCAGCAGCCGCTCGGGGACAGATACGCAGTATTTT. This codes for CASSRSGTDTQYF.